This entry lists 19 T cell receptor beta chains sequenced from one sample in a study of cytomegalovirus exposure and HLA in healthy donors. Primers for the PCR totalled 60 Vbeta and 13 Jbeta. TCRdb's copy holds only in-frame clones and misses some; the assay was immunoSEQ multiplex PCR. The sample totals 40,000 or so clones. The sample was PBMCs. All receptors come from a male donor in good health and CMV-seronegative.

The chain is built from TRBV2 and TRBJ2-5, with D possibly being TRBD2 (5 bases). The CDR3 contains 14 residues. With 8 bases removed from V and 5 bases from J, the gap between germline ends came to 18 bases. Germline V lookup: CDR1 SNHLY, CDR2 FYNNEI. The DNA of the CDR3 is TGTGCCAGCGGCCCCCGGACGGAGGCGGAGACCCAGTACTTC. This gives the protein CASGPRTEAETQYF.

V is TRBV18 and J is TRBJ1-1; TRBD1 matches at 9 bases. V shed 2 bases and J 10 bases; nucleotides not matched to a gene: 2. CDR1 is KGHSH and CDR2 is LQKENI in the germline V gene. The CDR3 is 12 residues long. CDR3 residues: CASSPDRGTAFF. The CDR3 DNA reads TGTGCCAGCTCACCAGACAGGGGGACAGCTTTCTTT.

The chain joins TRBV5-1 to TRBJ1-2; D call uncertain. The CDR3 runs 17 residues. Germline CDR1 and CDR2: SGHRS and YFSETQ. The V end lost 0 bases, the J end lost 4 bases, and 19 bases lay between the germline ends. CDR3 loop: CASSLDAFPDRGYGYTF. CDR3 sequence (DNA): TGCGCCAGCAGCTTGGATGCATTCCCCGACCGGGGCTATGGCTACACCTTC.

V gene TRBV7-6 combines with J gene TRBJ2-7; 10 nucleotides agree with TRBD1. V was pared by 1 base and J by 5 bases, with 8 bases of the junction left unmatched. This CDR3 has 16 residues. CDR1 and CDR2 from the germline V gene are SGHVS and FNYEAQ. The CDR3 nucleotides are TGTGCCAGCAGCTTAGGAAGTGGGACAGGGGTCGACGAGCAGTACTTC. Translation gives CASSLGSGTGVDEQYF.

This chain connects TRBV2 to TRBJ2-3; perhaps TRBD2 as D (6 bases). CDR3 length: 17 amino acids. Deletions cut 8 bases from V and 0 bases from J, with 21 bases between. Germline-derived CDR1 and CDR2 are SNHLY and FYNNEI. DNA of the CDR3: TGTGCCAGCGGGGTAAACTTCGGCGGGGAAAGCACAGATACGCAGTATTTT. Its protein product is CASGVNFGGESTDTQYF.

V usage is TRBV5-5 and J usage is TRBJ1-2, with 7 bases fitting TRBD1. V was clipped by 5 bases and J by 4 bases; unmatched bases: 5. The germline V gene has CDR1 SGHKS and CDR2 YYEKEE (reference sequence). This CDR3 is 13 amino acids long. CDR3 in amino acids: CASRPGQLYGYTF. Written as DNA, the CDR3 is TGTGCCAGCAGGCCGGGACAGCTCTATGGCTACACCTTC.

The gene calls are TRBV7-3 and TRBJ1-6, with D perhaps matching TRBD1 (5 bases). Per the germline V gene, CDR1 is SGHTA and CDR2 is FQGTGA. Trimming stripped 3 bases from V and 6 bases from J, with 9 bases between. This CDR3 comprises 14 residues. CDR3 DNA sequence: TGTGCCAGCAGCTTGGACATCCGTAATTCACCCCTCCACTTT. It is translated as CASSLDIRNSPLHF.

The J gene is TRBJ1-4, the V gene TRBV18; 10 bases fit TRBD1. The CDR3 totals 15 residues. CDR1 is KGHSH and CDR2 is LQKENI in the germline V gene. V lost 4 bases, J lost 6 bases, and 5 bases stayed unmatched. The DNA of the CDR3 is TGTGCCAGCTCACTTCGACAGGGGGCATATGAAAAACTGTTTTTT. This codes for CASSLRQGAYEKLFF.

The CDR3 DNA sequence: TGCGCCAGCAGCCAAGGGGGAGGGAGCCTCATGTTGCCCCAGCATTTT. Its translation: CASSQGGGSLMLPQHF. The chain links TRBV4-1 to TRBJ1-5; D unclear. The CDR3 covers 16 residues. V lost 1 base to trimming and J lost 9 bases, with 19 bases between them. Germline V gene data show CDR1 as MGHRA and CDR2 as YSYEKL.

CDR3 coding DNA: TGTGCCAGCAGCCGCAGGGGCCTGGGTGGCTACACCTTC. Its protein is CASSRRGLGGYTF. The V call is TRBV7-9, the J call TRBJ1-2; weak D call: TRBD1 (6 bases). The ends were cut back, 5 bases at V and 7 bases at J, with 14 bases in the middle. CDR3 length: 13 amino acids. Germline V gives CDR1 SEHNR, CDR2 FQNEAQ (reference sequence). The whole variable domain, filled in from reference TRBV7-9 and TRBJ1-2, reads DTGVSQNPRHKITKRGQNVTFRCDPISEHNRLYWYRQTLGQGPEFLTYFQNEAQLEKSRLLSDRFSAERPKGSFSTLEIQRTEQGDSAMYLCASSRRGLGGYTFGSGTRLTVV.

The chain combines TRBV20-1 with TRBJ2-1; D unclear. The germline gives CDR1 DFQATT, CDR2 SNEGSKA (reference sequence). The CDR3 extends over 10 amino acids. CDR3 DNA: TGCAGCCCCGGTCCGGTTGAGCAGTTCTTC. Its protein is CSPGPVEQFF.

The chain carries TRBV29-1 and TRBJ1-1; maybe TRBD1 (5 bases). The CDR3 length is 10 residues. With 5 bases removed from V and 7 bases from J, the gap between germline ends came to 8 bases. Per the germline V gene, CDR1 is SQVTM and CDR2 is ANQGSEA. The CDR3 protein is CSVRDSEAFF. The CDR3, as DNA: TGCAGCGTTAGAGACAGTGAAGCTTTCTTT.

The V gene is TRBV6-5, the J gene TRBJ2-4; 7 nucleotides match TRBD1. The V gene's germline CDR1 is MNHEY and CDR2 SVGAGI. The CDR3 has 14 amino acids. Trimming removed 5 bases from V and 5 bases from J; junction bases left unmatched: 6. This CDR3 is CASSPRGQENIQYF. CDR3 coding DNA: TGTGCCAGCAGTCCCCGCGGACAGGAAAACATTCAGTACTTC.

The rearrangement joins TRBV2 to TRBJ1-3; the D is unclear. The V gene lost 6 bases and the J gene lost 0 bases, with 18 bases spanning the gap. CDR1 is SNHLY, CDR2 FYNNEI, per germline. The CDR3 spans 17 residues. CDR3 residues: CASRETYLDHSGNTIYF. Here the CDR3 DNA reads TGTGCCAGCAGAGAGACATACTTAGACCACTCTGGAAACACCATATATTTT.

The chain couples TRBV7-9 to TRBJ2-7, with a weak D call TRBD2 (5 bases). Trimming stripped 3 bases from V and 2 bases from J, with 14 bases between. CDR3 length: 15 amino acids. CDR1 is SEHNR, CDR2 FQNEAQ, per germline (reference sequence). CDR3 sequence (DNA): TGTGCCAGCAGCTTGGAGGACGGACGGGCCTACGAGCAGTACTTC. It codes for CASSLEDGRAYEQYF.

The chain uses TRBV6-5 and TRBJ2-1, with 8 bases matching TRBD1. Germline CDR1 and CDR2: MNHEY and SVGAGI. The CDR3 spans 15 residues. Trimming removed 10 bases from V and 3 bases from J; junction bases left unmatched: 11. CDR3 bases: TGTGCCACGACCCCAACAGGGGGAAACTACAATGAGCAGTTCTTC. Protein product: CATTPTGGNYNEQFF.

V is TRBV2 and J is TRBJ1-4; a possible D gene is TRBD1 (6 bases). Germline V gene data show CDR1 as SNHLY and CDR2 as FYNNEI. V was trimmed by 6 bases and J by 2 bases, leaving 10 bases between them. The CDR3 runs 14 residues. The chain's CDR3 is CASRLQGTNEKLFF. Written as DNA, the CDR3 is TGTGCCAGCAGACTACAGGGCACTAATGAAAAACTGTTTTTT.

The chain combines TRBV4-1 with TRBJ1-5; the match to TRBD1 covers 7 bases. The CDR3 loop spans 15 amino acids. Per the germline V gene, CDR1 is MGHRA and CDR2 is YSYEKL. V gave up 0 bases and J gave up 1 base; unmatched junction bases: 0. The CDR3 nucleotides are TGCGCCAGCAGCCAAGAACAGGGGAGCAATCAGCCCCAGCATTTT. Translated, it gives CASSQEQGSNQPQHF.

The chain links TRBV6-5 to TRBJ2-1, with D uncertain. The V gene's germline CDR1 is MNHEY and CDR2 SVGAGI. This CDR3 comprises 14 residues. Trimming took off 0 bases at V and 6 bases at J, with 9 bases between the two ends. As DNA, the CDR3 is TGTGCCAGCAGTTACTCAACTGATACCAATGAGCAGTTCTTC. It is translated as CASSYSTDTNEQFF.